This record looks at one T cell receptor (beta chain) sequence and its context. This sample was taken from a study of patients and donors after allogeneic stem cell transplantation. Germline CDR1 is SGHAT and CDR2 is FQDESV (reference sequence). The CDR3 contains 17 residues. With 5 bases clipped from V and 4 bases from J, the junction kept 9 bases outside the gene matches. TCRdb reprocessed the RT-PCR reads via MiXCR and lists one record per CDR3 protein. Of 150,000 to 200,000 distinct CDR3 sequences in the sample, 24% are singletons; the top ten hold roughly a quarter. The chain links TRBV11-1 to TRBJ2-1; 12 bases are shared with TRBD2. The origin of this receptor is a human donor who was either an allogeneic HSCT recipient or a stem cell or donor lymphocyte infusion donor (not recorded which). It is not recorded whose cells these are; they may come from a transplant donor. The sequenced sample was blood, either unsorted or a sorted T cell fraction (not recorded which). The CDR3 loop reads CASSADLAGGLYNEQFF. The DNA for the CDR3 is TGTGCCAGCAGCGCCGACCTAGCGGGGGGGCTGTACAATGAGCAGTTCTTC.